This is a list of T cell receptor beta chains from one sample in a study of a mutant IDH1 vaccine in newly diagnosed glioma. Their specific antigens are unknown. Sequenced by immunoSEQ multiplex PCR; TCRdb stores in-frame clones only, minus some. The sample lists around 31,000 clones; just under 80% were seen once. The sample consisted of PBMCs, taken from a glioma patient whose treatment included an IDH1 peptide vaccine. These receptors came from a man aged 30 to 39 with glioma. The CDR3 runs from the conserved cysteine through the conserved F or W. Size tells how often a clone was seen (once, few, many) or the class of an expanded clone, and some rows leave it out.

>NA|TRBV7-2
CASSNTDTQYF
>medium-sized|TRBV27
CASSLQGPTEAFF
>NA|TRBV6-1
CASTSGGYNEQFF
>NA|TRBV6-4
CASSASGALSGANVLTF
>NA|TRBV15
CATSFTGTGVQPQHF
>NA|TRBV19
CASSLSGTSGGTDTQYF
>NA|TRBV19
CASSGLGSNQPQHF
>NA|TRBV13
CASSLEGLTDTQYF
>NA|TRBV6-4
CASSDDPRGDTDTQYF
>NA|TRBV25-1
CASSRAGGNTEAFF
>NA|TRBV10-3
CASALGDEQYF
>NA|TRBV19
CASAYLDGANVLTF
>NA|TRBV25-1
CASSEYGTDLREQYF
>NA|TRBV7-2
CASSPRAGDSETQYF
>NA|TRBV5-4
CASSPDILPDYGYTF
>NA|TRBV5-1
CASSLAKGLAAYNEQFF
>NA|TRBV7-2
CASSPRLADTQYF
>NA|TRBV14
CASSRVFGRNEKLFF
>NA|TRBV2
CASNVGQGGNTEAFF
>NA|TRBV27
CASSPDRGRKLFF
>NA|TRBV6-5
CASSYGDRYNEKLFF
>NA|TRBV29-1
CSVDDEQFF
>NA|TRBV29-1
CSVDRGRGTEAFF
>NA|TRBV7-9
CASSPYRLQVISYEQYF
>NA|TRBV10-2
CASSESREQGASGQYF
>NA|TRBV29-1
CSVVGPQLQGFEQYF
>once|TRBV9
CASSVSDSPYEQYF
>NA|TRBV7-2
CASSLAGSQPQHF
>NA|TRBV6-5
CASTNTIDNSPLHF
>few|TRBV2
CASREIDRGTGYTF
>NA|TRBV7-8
CASSLDRTGDNPYEQYF
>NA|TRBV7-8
CASSLRSGRAFGANVLTF
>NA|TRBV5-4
CASSLKVNTEAFF
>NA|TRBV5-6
CASSLGEGGPDTQYF
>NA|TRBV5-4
CASSFRTLRYTEAFF
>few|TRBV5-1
CASSLEAIQETQYF
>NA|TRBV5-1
CASSGGLAGRYNEQFF
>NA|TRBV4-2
CASSQLYGEAFF
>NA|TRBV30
CAWSNSVWEKLFF
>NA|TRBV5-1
CASATLENTEAFF
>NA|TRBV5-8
CASSLSYYDTQYF
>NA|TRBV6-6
CASSLSANTEAFF
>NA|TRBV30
CAWSNPGGSLNTEAFF
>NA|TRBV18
CASSLENYGYTF
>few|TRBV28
CASSLAREAFF